Listed below are T cell receptor beta chains from one sample, sequenced in a study of chemoradiotherapy in HPV16-positive cancers. Profiling relied on immunoSEQ multiplex PCR, and the TCRdb table lists in-frame clones only, not all of them. Of fewer than 6,000 clones in the sample, approximately 89% are singletons; the top ten hold about a fifth. The material was blood, obtained from a patient who underwent chemoradiotherapy. These receptors originate from a human donor with HPV-associated anogenital cancer. CDR3s include the opening cysteine and the closing phenylalanine or tryptophan. D genes are given only for firm matches. Some rows have no size entry. The others give once, few or many, or a class for an expanded clone.

clone size: .; V gene: TRBV14; J gene: TRBJ1-1; D gene: .; CDR3 protein: CASSLSINTEAFF; CDR3 DNA: TGTGCCAGCAGCCTGAGTATCAACACTGAAGCTTTCTTT
clone size: .; V gene: TRBV6-5; J gene: TRBJ1-1; D gene: .; CDR3 protein: CASSYASGTEAFF; CDR3 DNA: TGTGCCAGCAGTTACGCCTCGGGAACTGAAGCTTTCTTT
clone size: .; V gene: TRBV5-4; J gene: TRBJ2-2; D gene: .; CDR3 protein: CASSSEAGMNTGELFF; CDR3 DNA: TGTGCCAGCAGCTCCGAGGCAGGAATGAACACCGGGGAGCTGTTTTTT
clone size: .; V gene: TRBV7-2; J gene: TRBJ2-1; D gene: TRBD1; CDR3 protein: CASSLDRASYKFF; CDR3 DNA: TGTGCCAGCAGCTTGGACAGGGCAAGCTACAAGTTCTTC
clone size: .; V gene: TRBV27; J gene: TRBJ1-2; D gene: TRBD1; CDR3 protein: CASSFQGDYGYTF; CDR3 DNA: TGTGCCAGCAGTTTTCAGGGGGACTATGGCTACACCTTC
clone size: .; V gene: TRBV7-3; J gene: TRBJ1-1; D gene: TRBD1; CDR3 protein: CASSSGQGRAFF; CDR3 DNA: TGTGCCAGCAGCTCCGGACAGGGGCGGGCTTTCTTT
clone size: .; V gene: TRBV15; J gene: TRBJ1-2; D gene: .; CDR3 protein: CATSRPGAGPSYTF; CDR3 DNA: TGTGCCACCAGCAGACCCGGGGCGGGACCCTCGTACACCTTC
clone size: .; V gene: TRBV28; J gene: TRBJ2-7; D gene: TRBD2; CDR3 protein: CASSRLAGLLREQYF; CDR3 DNA: TGTGCCAGCAGTAGACTAGCGGGACTCTTACGCGAGCAGTACTTC
clone size: .; V gene: TRBV10-3; J gene: TRBJ2-5; D gene: .; CDR3 protein: CAIWDPGERETQYF; CDR3 DNA: TGTGCCATCTGGGATCCGGGAGAGCGGGAGACCCAGTACTTC
clone size: .; V gene: TRBV7-3; J gene: TRBJ1-1; D gene: .; CDR3 protein: CASSLTLGFGRNTEAFF; CDR3 DNA: TGTGCCAGCAGCTTAACTTTGGGCTTCGGGAGGAACACTGAAGCTTTCTTT
clone size: once; V gene: TRBV5-5; J gene: TRBJ1-1; D gene: .; CDR3 protein: CASSARYGNTEAFF; CDR3 DNA: TGTGCCAGCAGCGCCAGGTACGGGAACACTGAAGCTTTCTTT
clone size: .; V gene: TRBV7-2; J gene: TRBJ2-2; D gene: .; CDR3 protein: CASSFASTNTGELFF; CDR3 DNA: TGTGCCAGCAGCTTCGCGTCAACGAACACCGGGGAGCTGTTTTTT
clone size: .; V gene: TRBV5-1; J gene: TRBJ2-3; D gene: .; CDR3 protein: CASSLTTDTQYF; CDR3 DNA: TGCGCCAGCAGCTTAACCACAGATACGCAGTATTTT
clone size: .; V gene: TRBV5-1; J gene: TRBJ2-1; D gene: .; CDR3 protein: CASSLDAGGVPYNEQFF; CDR3 DNA: TGCGCCAGCAGCTTGGACGCGGGCGGGGTCCCTTACAATGAGCAGTTCTTC
clone size: .; V gene: TRBV6-5; J gene: TRBJ1-6; D gene: .; CDR3 protein: CASQSYNSPLHF; CDR3 DNA: TGTGCCAGCCAGTCCTATAATTCACCCCTCCACTTT
clone size: .; V gene: TRBV7-3; J gene: TRBJ1-6; D gene: .; CDR3 protein: CASSQDGDNSPLHF; CDR3 DNA: TGTGCCAGCAGTCAGGACGGAGATAATTCACCCCTCCACTTT
clone size: .; V gene: TRBV6-4; J gene: TRBJ2-3; D gene: TRBD1; CDR3 protein: CASSAAGGGTDTQYF; CDR3 DNA: TGTGCCAGCAGTGCGGCAGGGGGTGGCACAGATACGCAGTATTTT
clone size: .; V gene: TRBV7-3; J gene: TRBJ2-1; D gene: TRBD2; CDR3 protein: CASSLGGGASYNEQFF; CDR3 DNA: TGTGCCAGCAGCTTAGGCGGGGGGGCGTCCTACAATGAGCAGTTCTTC
clone size: .; V gene: TRBV6-5; J gene: TRBJ2-5; D gene: .; CDR3 protein: CATLDRQETQYF; CDR3 DNA: TGTGCCACCCTAGACAGGCAAGAGACCCAGTACTTC
clone size: .; V gene: TRBV10-2; J gene: TRBJ2-3; D gene: TRBD2; CDR3 protein: CASSWRGGPGDTQYF; CDR3 DNA: TGCGCCAGCAGCTGGCGGGGGGGCCCGGGAGATACGCAGTATTTT
clone size: .; V gene: TRBV27; J gene: TRBJ1-1; D gene: .; CDR3 protein: CASSLSRVAEAFF; CDR3 DNA: TGTGCCAGCAGTTTATCCAGGGTCGCTGAAGCTTTCTTT
clone size: .; V gene: TRBV19; J gene: TRBJ2-3; D gene: .; CDR3 protein: CASSPRQRTDTQYF; CDR3 DNA: TGTGCCAGTAGTCCAAGACAGCGCACAGATACGCAGTATTTT
clone size: .; V gene: TRBV5-1; J gene: TRBJ2-1; D gene: TRBD1; CDR3 protein: CASRKTGDEQFF; CDR3 DNA: TGCGCCAGCAGGAAGACAGGGGATGAGCAGTTCTTC
clone size: .; V gene: TRBV7-7; J gene: TRBJ2-1; D gene: .; CDR3 protein: CASSLAYMSEQFF; CDR3 DNA: TGTGCCAGCAGCTTAGCTTATATGTCGGAGCAGTTCTTC
clone size: once; V gene: TRBV6-5; J gene: TRBJ2-7; D gene: .; CDR3 protein: CASSYSGTAYEQYF; CDR3 DNA: TGTGCCAGCAGTTACTCCGGGACCGCCTACGAGCAGTACTTC
clone size: .; V gene: TRBV14; J gene: TRBJ2-7; D gene: TRBD1; CDR3 protein: CASSRQGIDEQYF; CDR3 DNA: TGTGCCAGCAGCCGACAGGGGATCGACGAGCAGTACTTC
clone size: few; V gene: TRBV19; J gene: TRBJ1-4; D gene: TRBD1; CDR3 protein: CASSTRPTGTGEKLFF; CDR3 DNA: TGTGCCAGTAGTACCCGCCCGACAGGGACAGGAGAAAAACTGTTTTTT
clone size: .; V gene: TRBV27; J gene: TRBJ2-7; D gene: TRBD2; CDR3 protein: CASSPRTSGRAEQYF; CDR3 DNA: TGTGCCAGCAGTCCACGGACTAGCGGGAGGGCCGAGCAGTACTTC
clone size: .; V gene: TRBV6-5; J gene: TRBJ2-7; D gene: TRBD2; CDR3 protein: CASSRPSGGQVEQYF; CDR3 DNA: TGTGCCAGCAGCCGTCCTAGCGGGGGGCAGGTCGAGCAGTACTTC
clone size: .; V gene: TRBV2; J gene: TRBJ1-4; D gene: .; CDR3 protein: CASHTGDGVKLKLFF; CDR3 DNA: TGTGCCAGCCACACTGGGGACGGGGTAAAGTTGAAACTGTTTTTT
clone size: .; V gene: TRBV5-8; J gene: TRBJ1-4; D gene: .; CDR3 protein: CASSFRGGGEKLFF; CDR3 DNA: TGTGCCAGCAGCTTTCGGGGGGGCGGTGAAAAACTGTTTTTT
clone size: .; V gene: TRBV10-2; J gene: TRBJ2-3; D gene: .; CDR3 protein: CASTVTVSTDTQYF; CDR3 DNA: TGCGCCAGCACTGTCACGGTTAGCACAGATACGCAGTATTTT
clone size: .; V gene: TRBV4-1; J gene: TRBJ2-7; D gene: TRBD2; CDR3 protein: CASSQGTSGYEQYF; CDR3 DNA: TGCGCCAGCAGCCAAGGGACTAGCGGCTACGAGCAGTACTTC
clone size: once; V gene: TRBV9; J gene: TRBJ1-4; D gene: .; CDR3 protein: CASSGRGVTNEKLFF; CDR3 DNA: TGTGCCAGCAGCGGAAGAGGGGTGACTAATGAAAAACTGTTTTTT
clone size: .; V gene: TRBV4-3; J gene: TRBJ1-1; D gene: .; CDR3 protein: CASSQTTGLGTEAFF; CDR3 DNA: TGCGCCAGCAGCCAAACCACCGGGCTCGGCACTGAAGCTTTCTTT
clone size: .; V gene: TRBV7-2; J gene: TRBJ2-3; D gene: .; CDR3 protein: CASSLTVPGHGRNTDTQYF; CDR3 DNA: TGTGCCAGCAGCCTAACCGTTCCGGGGCACGGCAGGAACACAGATACGCAGTATTTT
clone size: .; V gene: TRBV7-2; J gene: TRBJ1-1; D gene: TRBD1; CDR3 protein: CASSLTGGTEAFF; CDR3 DNA: TGTGCCAGCAGTCTCACAGGGGGCACTGAAGCTTTCTTT
clone size: .; V gene: TRBV28; J gene: TRBJ2-7; D gene: TRBD2; CDR3 protein: CASSLGLAGGEQYF; CDR3 DNA: TGTGCCAGCAGCCTGGGGCTAGCGGGAGGAGAGCAGTACTTC
clone size: .; V gene: TRBV7-9; J gene: TRBJ1-3; D gene: TRBD1; CDR3 protein: CASSRTGSSGNTIYF; CDR3 DNA: TGTGCCAGCAGCCGGACAGGGAGCTCTGGAAACACCATATATTTT
clone size: .; V gene: TRBV5-4; J gene: TRBJ2-5; D gene: TRBD1; CDR3 protein: CASSWQGQGQETQYF; CDR3 DNA: TGTGCCAGCAGCTGGCAGGGACAGGGGCAAGAGACCCAGTACTTC
clone size: .; V gene: TRBV5-1; J gene: TRBJ1-2; D gene: .; CDR3 protein: CASSFLLRRTSNYGYTF; CDR3 DNA: TGCGCCAGCAGCTTCCTATTGAGGAGAACCTCTAACTATGGCTACACCTTC
clone size: .; V gene: TRBV4-1; J gene: TRBJ2-2; D gene: .; CDR3 protein: CASSQMTSHPGELFF; CDR3 DNA: TGCGCCAGCAGCCAAATGACTTCCCATCCCGGGGAGCTGTTTTTT
clone size: .; V gene: TRBV7-9; J gene: TRBJ1-1; D gene: .; CDR3 protein: CASTGLGVSTEAFF; CDR3 DNA: TGTGCCAGCACTGGGCTAGGGGTTAGCACTGAAGCTTTCTTT
clone size: .; V gene: TRBV28; J gene: TRBJ1-3; D gene: .; CDR3 protein: CASSSPPNTIYF; CDR3 DNA: TGTGCCAGCAGTTCCCCCCCTAACACCATATATTTT
clone size: .; V gene: TRBV10-2; J gene: TRBJ2-3; D gene: .; CDR3 protein: CASSDTDTQYF; CDR3 DNA: TGCGCCAGCAGTGACACAGATACGCAGTATTTT
clone size: .; V gene: TRBV19; J gene: TRBJ1-2; D gene: .; CDR3 protein: CASSPTSAGYTF; CDR3 DNA: TGTGCCAGTAGTCCCACATCGGCAGGCTACACCTTC
clone size: .; V gene: TRBV4-2; J gene: TRBJ2-3; D gene: TRBD2; CDR3 protein: CASSQAGGFTDTQYF; CDR3 DNA: TGTGCCAGCAGCCAAGCGGGGGGGTTCACAGATACGCAGTATTTT
clone size: .; V gene: TRBV5-5; J gene: TRBJ2-5; D gene: .; CDR3 protein: CASSFPTSQETQYF; CDR3 DNA: TGTGCCAGCAGCTTCCCGACCAGCCAAGAGACCCAGTACTTC
clone size: .; V gene: TRBV6-5; J gene: TRBJ1-6; D gene: .; CDR3 protein: CASSYRNSPLHF; CDR3 DNA: TGTGCCAGCAGTTACCGAAATTCACCCCTCCACTTT
clone size: .; V gene: TRBV13; J gene: TRBJ1-3; D gene: .; CDR3 protein: CASSGDRENTIYF; CDR3 DNA: TGTGCCAGCAGCGGAGATCGGGAAAACACCATATATTTT
clone size: once; V gene: TRBV7-2; J gene: TRBJ2-2; D gene: .; CDR3 protein: CASSLGRLSGELFF; CDR3 DNA: TGTGCCAGCAGCTTAGGCCGGCTCTCCGGGGAGCTGTTTTTT
clone size: once; V gene: TRBV25-1; J gene: TRBJ1-1; D gene: .; CDR3 protein: CASSIQANTEAFF; CDR3 DNA: TGTGCCAGCAGTATCCAGGCGAACACTGAAGCTTTCTTT
clone size: .; V gene: TRBV10-1; J gene: TRBJ1-3; D gene: .; CDR3 protein: CARRPGTSGNTIYF; CDR3 DNA: TGCGCCCGACGGCCAGGGACCTCTGGAAACACCATATATTTT
clone size: once; V gene: TRBV14; J gene: TRBJ1-2; D gene: TRBD1; CDR3 protein: CASSITGTVNYGYTF; CDR3 DNA: TGTGCCAGCAGCATCACCGGGACAGTAAACTATGGCTACACCTTC
clone size: .; V gene: TRBV28; J gene: TRBJ2-3; D gene: TRBD2; CDR3 protein: CASGLAITDTQYF; CDR3 DNA: TGTGCCAGCGGACTAGCTATCACAGATACGCAGTATTTT
clone size: .; V gene: TRBV27; J gene: TRBJ2-3; D gene: TRBD2; CDR3 protein: CASSLGTRLDTQYF; CDR3 DNA: TGTGCCAGCAGTTTAGGGACTAGGTTGGATACGCAGTATTTT
clone size: .; V gene: TRBV5-6; J gene: TRBJ2-1; D gene: TRBD2; CDR3 protein: CASSLKRGGYNEQFF; CDR3 DNA: TGTGCCAGCAGCTTGAAACGGGGGGGCTACAATGAGCAGTTCTTC